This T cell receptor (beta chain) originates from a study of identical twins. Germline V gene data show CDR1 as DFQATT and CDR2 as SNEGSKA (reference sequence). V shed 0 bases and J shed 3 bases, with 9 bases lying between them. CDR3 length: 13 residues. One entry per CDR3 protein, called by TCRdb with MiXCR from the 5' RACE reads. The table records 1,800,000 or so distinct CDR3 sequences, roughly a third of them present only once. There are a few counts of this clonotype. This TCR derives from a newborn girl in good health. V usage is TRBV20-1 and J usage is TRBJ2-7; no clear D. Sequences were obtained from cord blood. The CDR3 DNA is TGCAGTGCTAGAGATCCGGTGCTCTACGAGCAGTACTTC. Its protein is CSARDPVLYEQYF.